A selection of T cell receptor beta chains follows, all from one sample in a study of cytomegalovirus exposure and HLA in healthy donors. Libraries were prepared by immunoSEQ multiplex PCR; TCRdb keeps only in-frame clonotypes and omits some of them. This sample has about 56,000 clones, with around 93% found just once. What was sequenced was PBMCs. The receptors derive from a woman younger than 30 in good health and CMV-seropositive. The CDR3 runs from the conserved cysteine through the conserved F or W. The D gene is left open where the match is weak. Clone sizes are given selectively: once, few, many, or a class where the clone is expanded.

d_gene	v_gene	j_gene	abundance	CDR3aa	CDR3nt
.	TRBV29-1	TRBJ2-7	.	CSVQIKDYPPYEQYF	TGCAGCGTTCAGATTAAGGACTATCCCCCCTACGAGCAGTACTTC
.	TRBV7-9	TRBJ1-5	.	CASSLGGVLEPQHF	TGTGCCAGCAGCTTAGGGGGGGTTCTGGAGCCCCAGCATTTT
TRBD2	TRBV25-1	TRBJ2-2	.	CASSEHTPDGGGNGELFF	TGTGCCAGCAGTGAGCACACCCCCGACGGGGGGGGAAACGGGGAGCTGTTTTTT
.	TRBV7-9	TRBJ1-4	.	CASSLPSATNEKLFF	TGTGCCAGCAGCCTACCGAGTGCAACTAATGAAAAACTGTTTTTT
TRBD1	TRBV6-6	TRBJ2-5	.	CASSPQGAGQETQYF	TGTGCCAGCAGTCCACAGGGGGCTGGGCAAGAGACCCAGTACTTC
TRBD1	TRBV2	TRBJ1-4	.	CASETDRGQEKLFF	TGTGCCAGCGAGACAGACAGGGGGCAAGAAAAACTGTTTTTT
.	TRBV9	TRBJ1-3	.	CASSVGGRADTIYF	TGTGCCAGCAGCGTAGGAGGCAGGGCGGACACCATATATTTT
.	TRBV5-6	TRBJ2-3	.	CASSPRQGSHTDTQYF	TGTGCCAGCAGCCCTCGGCAGGGTTCTCACACAGATACGCAGTATTTT
.	TRBV13	TRBJ2-1	.	CASNSPGGFTNEQFF	TGTGCCAGCAACTCCCCTGGAGGGTTTACGAATGAGCAGTTCTTC
.	TRBV7-3	TRBJ1-1	.	CASSLTGTRRGNTEAFF	TGTGCCAGCAGCTTAACAGGGACACGAAGAGGTAACACTGAAGCTTTCTTT
TRBD1	TRBV19	TRBJ1-5	once	CASSRIGPPQGTVQPQHF	TGTGCCAGTAGTCGCATAGGTCCGCCACAGGGGACGGTTCAGCCCCAGCATTTT
.	TRBV2	TRBJ1-2	.	CASSDGGRFHGYTF	TGTGCCAGCAGTGACGGGGGGCGCTTCCATGGCTACACCTTC
TRBD1	TRBV6-5	TRBJ2-5	once	CASSYRRQGVGETQYF	TGTGCCAGCAGTTACCGGCGACAGGGGGTGGGGGAGACCCAGTACTTC
.	TRBV10-1	TRBJ2-2	.	CASSESGGHTGELFF	TGCGCCAGCAGTGAGTCCGGGGGGCACACCGGGGAGCTGTTTTTT
TRBD1	TRBV7-9	TRBJ2-1	.	CASSPPGTGYNEQFF	TGTGCCAGCAGCCCGCCCGGGACAGGTTACAATGAGCAGTTCTTC
TRBD1	TRBV7-9	TRBJ1-2	.	CASSFRDREGYTF	TGTGCCAGCAGCTTCCGGGACAGAGAGGGCTACACCTTC
.	TRBV6-4	TRBJ2-3	once	CASSATGGGTDTQYF	TGTGCCAGCAGTGCGACCGGGGGAGGAACAGATACGCAGTATTTT
.	TRBV10-2	TRBJ2-5	.	CASRWRGETQYF	TGCGCCAGCAGGTGGAGGGGCGAGACCCAGTACTTC
.	TRBV27	TRBJ1-5	.	CASSATENQPQHF	TGTGCCAGCAGTGCGACGGAGAATCAGCCCCAGCATTTT
.	TRBV19	TRBJ1-3	.	CASSPSTGGNTIYF	TGTGCCAGTAGTCCATCGACGGGGGGAAACACCATATATTTT
TRBD2	TRBV5-1	TRBJ2-3	.	CASSRMPSGGNTDTQYF	TGCGCCAGCAGTAGAATGCCTAGCGGGGGAAACACAGATACGCAGTATTTT
TRBD1	TRBV5-4	TRBJ2-7	.	CASSRDRAYEQYF	TGTGCCAGCAGCCGGGACAGAGCCTACGAGCAGTACTTC
TRBD1	TRBV19	TRBJ2-5	.	CASSGTAQETQYF	TGTGCCAGTAGTGGGACAGCTCAAGAGACCCAGTACTTC
.	TRBV2	TRBJ2-3	.	CASSEGGLTDTQYF	TGTGCCAGCAGTGAAGGGGGGCTGACAGATACGCAGTATTTT